This T cell receptor (beta chain) emerged from a study of radiotherapy plus CTLA-4 blockade in lung cancer. This CDR3 comprises 15 residues. In germline, CDR1 is MNHEY, CDR2 SVGAGI. Trimming took 8 bases from V and 0 from J, leaving 11 bases between them. TCRdb keeps only in-frame clones here, not all; method: immunoSEQ multiplex PCR. This table has about 76,000 clones, under 85% appearing once. This sequence joins TRBV6-5 and TRBJ2-6; a weak D match, TRBD2 (6 bases). The TCR originated in a human donor with non-small cell lung cancer who had stable disease on radiotherapy plus ipilimumab. The material sequenced was peripheral blood, taken from a patient treated with radiotherapy plus ipilimumab. The CDR3 region has the DNA TGTGCCAGCGGGGAGGAGAGCTCTGGGGCCAACGTCCTGACTTTC. Protein sequence: CASGEESSGANVLTF.